One and the same sample provided the 13 T cell receptor beta chains below, sequenced in a study of cytomegalovirus exposure and HLA in healthy donors. Repertoires were generated with immunoSEQ multiplex PCR, while TCRdb's copy carries only in-frame clones and drops some. The sample has about 76,000 clones; less than 95% are singletons. Material: PBMCs. These receptors were taken from a young woman in good health and CMV-seronegative.

The chain joins TRBV18 to TRBJ2-5; no definite D call. Germline V gene data show CDR1 as KGHSH and CDR2 as LQKENI. CDR3 length: 11 amino acids. V dropped 3 bases and J dropped 3 bases, with 2 bases sitting between them. The CDR3 sequence: CASSPKETQYF. CDR3 nucleotide sequence: TGTGCCAGCTCACCCAAAGAGACCCAGTACTTC.

V and J are TRBV28 and TRBJ1-6; D remains unclear. The CDR3 covers 13 residues. CDR1 is MDHEN, CDR2 SYDVKM, per germline. Trimming removed 11 bases at V and 0 bases at J, with 8 bases between. The CDR3: CAGGSSYNSPLHF. As DNA, the CDR3 is TGTGCCGGAGGCAGCTCCTATAATTCACCCCTCCACTTT.

The chain recombines TRBV7-3 with TRBJ2-7; 7 bases are a match to TRBD2. Germline V gives CDR1 SGHTA, CDR2 FQGTGA. Trimming took 7 bases from V and 3 from J; bases not matched to a gene: 12. This CDR3 comprises 15 residues. Written as DNA, the CDR3 is TGTGCCAGCACCCACAGTACCCTAGCGGACTACGAGCAGTACTTC. This sequence encodes CASTHSTLADYEQYF. Variable domain in full (rest from reference TRBV7-3 and TRBJ2-7): GAGVSQTPSNKVTEKGKYVELRCDPISGHTALYWYRQSLGQGPEFLIYFQGTGAADDSGLPNDRFFAVRPEGSVSTLKIQRTERGDSAVYLCASTHSTLADYEQYFGPGTRLTVT.

This clone was observed once. The chain is built from TRBV30 and TRBJ2-3; tentatively, D is TRBD2 (6 bases). CDR3 size: 16 residues. The germline V gene has CDR1 GTSNPN and CDR2 SVGIG (reference sequence). V lost 0 bases, J lost 1 base, and 14 bases lay in between. Here the CDR3 reads CAWSVGTYGGTDTQYF. The CDR3 bases are TGTGCCTGGAGTGTAGGGACTTACGGGGGCACAGATACGCAGTATTTT.

The gene calls are TRBV4-1 and TRBJ1-4; D uncertain. This CDR3 region has 15 residues. V lost 4 bases, J lost 8 bases, and 17 bases lay in between. Germline CDR1 is MGHRA and CDR2 is YSYEKL. This CDR3 reads CASSRGQPPAEKLFF. As DNA, the CDR3 is TGCGCCAGCAGCCGCGGTCAGCCGCCAGCAGAAAAACTGTTTTTT.

The J gene is TRBJ1-4, the V gene TRBV15; 9 nucleotides match TRBD1. Germline V gene data show CDR1 as LNHNV and CDR2 as YYDKDF (reference sequence). The CDR3 spans 16 residues. Trimming at V came to 6 bases and at J to 7 bases, leaving 12 bases not matched to a gene. CDR3 sequence (DNA): TGTGCCACCAGACTCGCCGCGCGGACAGGGGTTGAAAAACTGTTTTTT. This translates into CATRLAARTGVEKLFF.

This clone appeared a single time. Additional DNA sequences in this sample encode the identical CDR3. The chain uses TRBV6-5 and TRBJ1-5; no firm D call. Between the trimmed V and J ends, which lost 0 bases and 2 bases, there was a span of 5 bases. This CDR3 spans 14 amino acids. Germline V CDR1 and CDR2: MNHEY, SVGAGI. This CDR3 reads CASSYSRGNQPQHF. CDR3 bases: TGTGCCAGCAGTTACTCAAGAGGCAATCAGCCCCAGCATTTT.

The chain combines TRBV4-1 with TRBJ1-1, with unresolved D. The CDR3 totals 16 residues. The V and J ends lost 1 base and 2 bases respectively, with 14 bases between them. CDR1 is MGHRA, CDR2 YSYEKL, per germline. The CDR3 DNA reads TGCGCCAGCAGCCAAGGAAGCTCCGAGGTAAACACTGAAGCTTTCTTT. Its translation is CASSQGSSEVNTEAFF.

The rearrangement links TRBV18 to TRBJ1-2, with TRBD1 identical over 7 bases. V was clipped by 3 bases and J by 7 bases; unmatched bases: 5. Germline V CDR1 and CDR2: KGHSH, LQKENI. This CDR3 has 13 amino acids. CDR3 loop: CASSPRGQGGYTF. CDR3 nucleotides: TGTGCCAGCTCACCTAGGGGGCAGGGTGGCTACACCTTC.

J is TRBJ2-1 and V is TRBV2; TRBD2 is a possible D gene (6 bases). CDR3 size: 14 residues. Trimming left V 3 bases short and J 7 bases short, with 13 bases between. Germline CDR1 is SNHLY and CDR2 is FYNNEI. CDR3: CASSETASVNEQFF. The CDR3 coding sequence is TGTGCCAGCAGTGAGACGGCTAGCGTTAATGAGCAGTTCTTC.

The chain recombines TRBV27 with TRBJ1-1, with D hard to call. CDR1 MNHEY and CDR2 SMNVEV come from the germline V gene (reference sequence). Trimming took 3 bases from V and 0 from J, leaving 17 bases between them. CDR3 length equals 17 residues. In DNA, the CDR3 is TGTGCCAGCAGTTTGAGATGGAGGAGTCACATGAACACTGAAGCTTTCTTT. Amino acid sequence: CASSLRWRSHMNTEAFF.

The count of this clone is one. The rearrangement links TRBV15 to TRBJ1-1, with TRBD1 as a possible D gene (6 bases). Trimming shortened V by 4 bases and J by 2 bases, and 11 bases separated the two germline ends. From germline, CDR1 is LNHNV and CDR2 YYDKDF (reference sequence). The CDR3 loop spans 14 amino acids. CDR3 nucleotide sequence: TGTGCCACCAGCACGGACAGACTTAACACTGAAGCTTTCTTT. This encodes CATSTDRLNTEAFF.

This chain uses TRBV2 with TRBJ2-3, with 10 bases lining up with TRBD2. CDR1 SNHLY and CDR2 FYNNEI come from the germline V gene. This CDR3 comprises 16 residues. Trimming removed 6 bases from V and 1 base from J; junction bases left unmatched: 7. The CDR3 here is CASRGGTSGGTDTQYF. Written as DNA, the CDR3 is TGTGCCAGCAGGGGGGGCACTAGCGGGGGCACAGATACGCAGTATTTT.